This is a list of T cell receptor beta chains from one sample in a study of vaccination and CD4 T cells after COVID-19. These TCRs are of unknown antigen specificity. MiXCR, applied by TCRdb to the PCR reads, yields one record per CDR3 protein. The repertoire holds 16,000 or so distinct CDR3 sequences, with around two fifths as singletons. The sequenced sample was CD4+ T cells from blood, cultured in vitro, obtained after SARS-CoV-2 vaccination. The receptors were sampled from a human donor who had recovered from COVID-19. CDR3s include the opening cysteine and the closing phenylalanine or tryptophan. A D gene is named only where the DNA matches it firmly. The size field is filled for only some rows; it gives once, few, many or a size class.

v_gene: TRBV10-3; abundance: NA; j_gene: TRBJ2-1; d_gene: NA; CDR3aa: CAISDPGRYNEQFF; CDR3nt: TGTGCCATCAGTGACCCGGGACGATACAATGAGCAGTTCTTC
v_gene: TRBV11-2; abundance: NA; j_gene: TRBJ2-7; d_gene: NA; CDR3aa: CASSSGTYLYEQYF; CDR3nt: TGTGCCAGCAGCTCCGGGACATACCTCTACGAGCAGTACTTC
v_gene: TRBV6-5; abundance: NA; j_gene: TRBJ2-7; d_gene: TRBD2; CDR3aa: CASSYEGLAGARPHSYEQYF; CDR3nt: TGTGCCAGCAGTTACGAAGGACTAGCGGGTGCCAGACCTCACTCCTACGAGCAGTACTTC
v_gene: TRBV7-8; abundance: few; j_gene: TRBJ1-1; d_gene: NA; CDR3aa: CASSLDNQKFFF; CDR3nt: TGTGCCAGCAGCTTAGACAATCAGAAGTTTTTCTTT
v_gene: TRBV7-2; abundance: NA; j_gene: TRBJ1-2; d_gene: TRBD1; CDR3aa: CASSWTGLFNYGYTF; CDR3nt: TGTGCCAGCAGCTGGACAGGGTTATTTAACTATGGCTACACCTTC
v_gene: TRBV5-4; abundance: NA; j_gene: TRBJ2-2; d_gene: NA; CDR3aa: CASSWMEGAGELFF; CDR3nt: TGTGCCAGCAGTTGGATGGAAGGGGCCGGGGAGCTGTTTTTT
v_gene: TRBV2; abundance: NA; j_gene: TRBJ2-3; d_gene: NA; CDR3aa: CASSAGVSTDTQYF; CDR3nt: TGTGCCAGCAGTGCAGGGGTTAGCACAGATACGCAGTATTTT
v_gene: TRBV18; abundance: NA; j_gene: TRBJ2-1; d_gene: NA; CDR3aa: CASSPIGLNEQFF; CDR3nt: TGTGCCAGCTCACCCATTGGCCTGAATGAGCAGTTCTTC
v_gene: TRBV2; abundance: NA; j_gene: TRBJ2-7; d_gene: NA; CDR3aa: CASTGSTYEQYF; CDR3nt: TGTGCCAGCACCGGCAGCACCTACGAGCAGTACTTC
v_gene: TRBV6-1; abundance: NA; j_gene: TRBJ1-2; d_gene: NA; CDR3aa: CASNTGNYGYTF; CDR3nt: TGTGCCAGCAACACGGGAAACTATGGCTACACCTTC
v_gene: TRBV19; abundance: few; j_gene: TRBJ1-2; d_gene: NA; CDR3aa: CASSGLNYGYTF; CDR3nt: TGTGCCAGCTCCGGACTGAACTATGGGTACACCTTC
v_gene: TRBV7-9; abundance: NA; j_gene: TRBJ2-2; d_gene: NA; CDR3aa: CASSFSGGPNTGELFF; CDR3nt: TGTGCCAGCAGCTTTTCGGGCGGGCCGAACACCGGGGAGCTGTTTTTT
v_gene: TRBV6-1; abundance: NA; j_gene: TRBJ2-5; d_gene: TRBD2; CDR3aa: CASSDGTSYETQYF; CDR3nt: TGTGCCAGCAGTGACGGGACTAGCTATGAGACCCAGTACTTC
v_gene: TRBV12-3/TRBV12-4; abundance: NA; j_gene: TRBJ2-2; d_gene: NA; CDR3aa: CASSLMATGELFF; CDR3nt: TGTGCCAGCAGTTTAATGGCCACCGGGGAGCTGTTTTTT
v_gene: TRBV2; abundance: NA; j_gene: TRBJ1-3; d_gene: NA; CDR3aa: CASKLTGDGNTIYF; CDR3nt: TGTGCCAGCAAGTTGACAGGCGACGGAAACACCATATATTTT
v_gene: TRBV20-1; abundance: NA; j_gene: TRBJ2-5; d_gene: TRBD1; CDR3aa: CSATQGALETQYF; CDR3nt: TGCAGTGCCACTCAGGGGGCCCTAGAGACCCAGTACTTC
v_gene: TRBV4-1; abundance: once; j_gene: TRBJ2-6; d_gene: NA; CDR3aa: CASSRRESSGANVLTF; CDR3nt: TGCGCCAGCAGCCGCAGGGAGAGCTCTGGGGCCAACGTCCTGACTTTC
v_gene: TRBV6-2/TRBV6-3; abundance: NA; j_gene: TRBJ2-1; d_gene: TRBD2; CDR3aa: CASSYSNLPGLAGFGSYNEQFF; CDR3nt: TGTGCCAGCAGTTACTCGAACTTACCGGGACTAGCGGGATTCGGGTCCTACAATGAGCAGTTCTTC
v_gene: TRBV7-2; abundance: NA; j_gene: TRBJ2-7; d_gene: NA; CDR3aa: CASSFDFQTYEQYF; CDR3nt: TGTGCCAGCAGCTTCGACTTCCAGACCTACGAGCAGTACTTC
v_gene: TRBV2; abundance: few; j_gene: TRBJ2-5; d_gene: NA; CDR3aa: CASCRNYEGETQYF; CDR3nt: TGTGCCAGTTGCAGAAATTATGAAGGAGAGACCCAGTACTTC
v_gene: TRBV28; abundance: once; j_gene: TRBJ1-4; d_gene: TRBD1; CDR3aa: CASSTVTGMVRDEKLFF; CDR3nt: TGTGCCAGCAGTACGGTGACAGGGATGGTACGAGATGAAAAACTGTTTTTT
v_gene: TRBV11-2; abundance: NA; j_gene: TRBJ2-5; d_gene: NA; CDR3aa: CASSFGQNQETQYF; CDR3nt: TGTGCCAGCAGCTTTGGGCAGAACCAAGAGACCCAGTACTTC
v_gene: TRBV11-2; abundance: few; j_gene: TRBJ2-7; d_gene: NA; CDR3aa: CASSSPGPNYYEQYF; CDR3nt: TGTGCCAGCAGCTCCCCTGGGCCGAACTACTACGAGCAGTACTTC
v_gene: TRBV7-2; abundance: few; j_gene: TRBJ2-3; d_gene: NA; CDR3aa: CASSLGGGTQYF; CDR3nt: TGTGCCAGCAGCTTAGGTGGGGGTACGCAGTATTTT
v_gene: TRBV24-1; abundance: NA; j_gene: TRBJ1-2; d_gene: TRBD1; CDR3aa: CATSVDDRADGYTF; CDR3nt: TGTGCCACCAGTGTCGATGACAGGGCTGATGGCTACACCTTC
v_gene: TRBV3-1; abundance: NA; j_gene: TRBJ2-3; d_gene: NA; CDR3aa: CASSPTQDTQYF; CDR3nt: TGTGCCAGCAGCCCGACCCAGGATACGCAGTATTTT
v_gene: TRBV20-1; abundance: NA; j_gene: TRBJ2-5; d_gene: NA; CDR3aa: CSARGQETQYF; CDR3nt: TGCAGTGCTAGAGGCCAAGAGACCCAGTACTTC
v_gene: TRBV20-1; abundance: NA; j_gene: TRBJ1-6; d_gene: NA; CDR3aa: CSARNRDNSPLHF; CDR3nt: TGCAGTGCTAGAAACAGGGACAATTCACCCCTCCACTTT
v_gene: TRBV11-1; abundance: NA; j_gene: TRBJ2-1; d_gene: TRBD1; CDR3aa: CASSRDRVNEQFF; CDR3nt: TGTGCCAGCAGCAGGGACAGGGTGAATGAGCAGTTCTTC
v_gene: TRBV7-9; abundance: NA; j_gene: TRBJ2-7; d_gene: NA; CDR3aa: CASSFRETSYEQYF; CDR3nt: TGTGCCAGCAGCTTTAGGGAGACCTCCTACGAGCAGTACTTC
v_gene: TRBV11-3; abundance: NA; j_gene: TRBJ1-2; d_gene: NA; CDR3aa: CASSLARSTPFRGYTF; CDR3nt: TGTGCCAGCAGCTTAGCCAGGTCCACCCCCTTTCGAGGCTACACCTTC
v_gene: TRBV28; abundance: few; j_gene: TRBJ2-3; d_gene: TRBD2; CDR3aa: CASSSPVRLAGDTDTQYF; CDR3nt: TGTGCCAGCAGTTCCCCGGTGAGGCTAGCGGGAGACACAGATACGCAGTATTTT
v_gene: TRBV6-1; abundance: NA; j_gene: TRBJ2-1; d_gene: NA; CDR3aa: CASIPRAGHAYNEQFF; CDR3nt: TGTGCCAGCATTCCGCGAGCTGGACATGCCTACAATGAGCAGTTCTTC
v_gene: TRBV20-1; abundance: NA; j_gene: TRBJ2-1; d_gene: TRBD2; CDR3aa: CSATNGLAGSNSYNEQFF; CDR3nt: TGCAGTGCTACAAATGGACTAGCGGGTTCAAACTCCTACAATGAGCAGTTCTTC
v_gene: TRBV24-1; abundance: few; j_gene: TRBJ2-1; d_gene: TRBD1; CDR3aa: CATERGDRVDNEQFF; CDR3nt: TGTGCCACCGAGAGAGGCGACAGGGTCGACAATGAGCAGTTCTTC
v_gene: TRBV7-9; abundance: once; j_gene: TRBJ2-4; d_gene: NA; CDR3aa: CASSSGNIQYF; CDR3nt: TGTGCCAGCAGTAGTGGAAACATTCAGTACTTC
v_gene: TRBV29-1; abundance: NA; j_gene: TRBJ1-6; d_gene: TRBD1; CDR3aa: CSVRGQGNSPLHF; CDR3nt: TGCAGCGTTCGCGGACAGGGGAATTCACCCCTCCACTTT
v_gene: TRBV6-1; abundance: NA; j_gene: TRBJ1-2; d_gene: TRBD1; CDR3aa: CASDGQGGPKGYTF; CDR3nt: TGTGCCAGCGACGGACAGGGAGGTCCGAAAGGCTACACCTTC
v_gene: TRBV6-5; abundance: NA; j_gene: TRBJ1-3; d_gene: NA; CDR3aa: CASSYLLSGNTIYF; CDR3nt: TGTGCCAGCAGTTACCTCCTCTCTGGAAACACCATATATTTT
v_gene: TRBV2; abundance: NA; j_gene: TRBJ2-7; d_gene: NA; CDR3aa: CASKGSTSSYEQYF; CDR3nt: TGTGCCAGCAAAGGTTCCACTTCGTCCTACGAGCAGTACTTC
v_gene: TRBV4-1; abundance: NA; j_gene: TRBJ2-5; d_gene: TRBD1; CDR3aa: CASSPRGRTGQETQYF; CDR3nt: TGCGCCAGCAGTCCCCGGGGGCGGACAGGGCAAGAGACCCAGTACTTC
v_gene: TRBV28; abundance: NA; j_gene: TRBJ1-6; d_gene: NA; CDR3aa: CASSPWDGGLSPLHF; CDR3nt: TGTGCCAGCAGTCCATGGGACGGGGGGTTATCACCCCTCCACTTT
v_gene: TRBV28; abundance: NA; j_gene: TRBJ1-5; d_gene: NA; CDR3aa: CASSSNRVPGNQPQHF; CDR3nt: TGTGCCAGCAGTTCGAACAGGGTCCCGGGCAATCAGCCCCAGCATTTT
v_gene: TRBV18; abundance: NA; j_gene: TRBJ2-7; d_gene: NA; CDR3aa: CASSPLFRADEQYF; CDR3nt: TGTGCCAGCTCACCACTCTTCAGGGCGGACGAGCAGTACTTC
v_gene: TRBV7-2; abundance: few; j_gene: TRBJ2-1; d_gene: TRBD2; CDR3aa: CASSLGGGRNDEQFF; CDR3nt: TGTGCCAGCAGCTTAGGGGGAGGGCGTAATGATGAGCAGTTCTTC
v_gene: TRBV6-2/TRBV6-3; abundance: medium-sized; j_gene: TRBJ2-7; d_gene: NA; CDR3aa: CASTRGSGTYEQYF; CDR3nt: TGTGCCAGCACCCGGGGTAGCGGAACCTACGAGCAGTACTTC